The clone carrying this T cell receptor (beta chain) has a single count. Produced via immunoSEQ multiplex PCR; TCRdb's table is partial and in-frame only. In the table there are about 89,000 clones, about two thirds of which are singletons. The CDR3 loop spans 13 amino acids. The ends were cut back, 4 bases at V and 5 bases at J, with 11 bases in the middle. Germline V gene data show CDR1 as LNHDA and CDR2 as SQIVND (reference sequence). The data stem from a study of blood T cell repertoires in COVID-19. The TCR sequence derives from an elderly woman with acute or convalescent COVID-19. The sequenced sample was peripheral blood. This sequence joins TRBV19 and TRBJ1-1; D unresolved. The CDR3, as DNA: TGTGCCAGTAGTACCACCCCAGGAACTGAAGCTTTCTTT. It codes for CASSTTPGTEAFF. Full variable domain (outside the CDR3, taken from reference TRBV19 and TRBJ1-1): DGGITQSPKYLFRKEGQNVTLSCEQNLNHDAMYWYRQDPGQGLRLIYYSQIVNDFQKGDIAEGYSVSREKKESFPLTVTSAQKNPTAFYLCASSTTPGTEAFFGQGTRLTVV.